The T cell receptor beta chain described here comes from a study of blood T cell repertoires in COVID-19. This CDR3 has 14 amino acids. Germline V gene lookup returns CDR1 SGHTA and CDR2 FQGNSA. The V and J ends lost 7 bases and 5 bases, in that order; junction bases with no gene match: 6. The table lists this clone with a count of one. Only in-frame clones appear in the TCRdb table, and some are missing; sequencing was by immunoSEQ multiplex PCR. The sample carries about 240,000 clones, around four fifths recorded once. Sequenced material: PBMCs or T cells enriched from blood (not recorded which). This chain connects TRBV7-2 to TRBJ2-3; 10 bases match TRBD2. The sequence was obtained from a woman between 35 and 50 years old who had been exposed to COVID-19. As DNA, the CDR3 is TGTGCCAGCATTCTAGCGGGGGTGATAGATACGCAGTATTTT. Translated, it gives CASILAGVIDTQYF.